This T cell receptor beta chain was sequenced for a study of response to subunit inactivated influenza vaccine. General study findings and limits: The study's authors posited that every seasonal influenza vaccination enlists few new T cells.

CDR1 is LGHNA, CDR2 YSLEER, per germline. J was trimmed by 5 bases and V by 4 bases; bases with no gene match: 3. CDR3 size: 13 residues. Note on this clonotype: The antigen is unknown.

TCRdb used MiXCR to reprocess the RT-PCR reads, holding one entry per CDR3 protein. Among 500,000 or so distinct CDR3 sequences listed, about 15% were seen once. The starting material was CD4+ T cells sorted from PBMCs, obtained less than 30 months after vaccination. This chain joins TRBV4-3 and TRBJ2-3; 7 nucleotides agree with TRBD1. This TCR was recovered from a man in his fifties or sixties who received an inactivated influenza vaccine. CDR3 residues: CASSPRTGDTQYF. CDR3 nucleotides: TGCGCCAGCAGCCCTCGGACAGGAGATACGCAGTATTTT.